Shown below are 27 T cell receptor beta chains from a single sample sequenced in a study of response to subunit inactivated influenza vaccine. TCRdb used MiXCR to reprocess the RT-PCR reads, holding one entry per CDR3 protein. The table records 600,000 to 700,000 distinct CDR3 sequences, 11% to 15% of them present only once. Sample: PBMCs from blood, taken less than 15 days before vaccination. These TCRs come from a man aged 45-60 years who received an inactivated influenza vaccine.

The CDR3 here is CASSGRTGQSEQYF. The CDR3 DNA follows: TGTGCCAGCTCAGGTCGTACAGGGCAGAGCGAGCAGTACTTC. The chain is built from TRBV18 and TRBJ2-7, with D possibly matching TRBD1 (6 bases). Trimming removed 5 bases from V and 6 bases from J, with 17 bases in between. Germline CDR1 is KGHSH and CDR2 is LQKENI. The CDR3 is made up of 14 amino acids. Full variable domain (remainder filled in from reference TRBV18 and TRBJ2-7): NAGVMQNPRHLVRRRGQEARLRCSPMKGHSHVYWYRQLPEEGLKFMVYLQKENIIDESGMPKERFSAEFPKEGPSILRIQQVVRGDSAAYFCASSGRTGQSEQYFGPGTRLTVT.

This chain links TRBV4-1 with TRBJ2-1; no firm D call. Germline V gene sequence: CDR1 MGHRA, CDR2 YSYEKL. The CDR3 is 14 amino acids. The V end lost 0 bases, the J end lost 4 bases, and 7 bases lay between the germline ends. CDR3 nucleotides: TGCGCCAGCAGCCAAGAGATCCAGTACAATGAGCAGTTCTTC. This gives the protein CASSQEIQYNEQFF.

There are a few counts of this clonotype. This chain uses TRBV12-3 or TRBV12-4 with TRBJ1-1; weak D call: TRBD1 (6 bases). The ends were cut back, 3 bases at V and 1 base at J, with 12 bases in the middle. The CDR3 runs to 15 residues. This CDR3 reads CASSLQTGQNTEAFF. CDR3 sequence (DNA): TGTGCCAGCAGTTTGCAAACGGGACAGAACACTGAAGCTTTCTTT.

The V call is TRBV4-3, the J call TRBJ2-2; D is possibly TRBD2 (6 bases). The CDR3 has 14 amino acids. V was shortened by 1 base and J by 6 bases, with 9 bases between the two germline ends. Looked up from germline, CDR1 is LGHNA and CDR2 is YSLEER. The CDR3 coding sequence is TGCGCCAGCAGCCAAGGAAGGGAGGCCGGGGAGCTGTTTTTT. Amino acids: CASSQGREAGELFF.

This clonotype was detected only once. The chain couples TRBV5-4 to TRBJ2-5, with 12 nucleotides matching TRBD2. V shed 3 bases and J 5 bases; nucleotides not matched to a gene: 11. From germline, CDR1 is SGHNT and CDR2 YYREEE (reference sequence). This CDR3 spans 17 amino acids. CDR3 in amino acids: CASSSRPNLAGGETQYF. CDR3 DNA: TGTGCCAGCAGCTCTCGACCGAATCTAGCGGGAGGGGAGACCCAGTACTTC.

The V and J genes are TRBV20-1 and TRBJ2-7; D not certain. The germline V gene has CDR1 DFQATT and CDR2 SNEGSKA (reference sequence). The CDR3 spans 12 residues. Trimming shortened V by 4 bases and J by 4 bases, and 11 bases separated the two germline ends. The CDR3 sequence: CSATDDPYEQYF. The CDR3 DNA follows: TGCAGTGCTACGGACGACCCATACGAGCAGTACTTC.

This clonotype was observed a few times. V is TRBV12-3 or TRBV12-4 and J is TRBJ1-5, with a weak D call TRBD1 (5 bases). Trimming cost V 3 bases and J 9 bases, with 18 bases left between them. This CDR3 contains 15 residues. CDR3: CASSFAGPGMWPQHF. The CDR3 bases are TGTGCCAGCAGTTTTGCAGGGCCCGGGATGTGGCCCCAGCATTTT.

The V call is TRBV14, the J call TRBJ2-6; perhaps TRBD2 as D (5 bases). Trimming shortened V by 5 bases and J by 2 bases, and 7 bases separated the two germline ends. This CDR3 region has 14 residues. CDR1 is SGHDN, CDR2 FVKESK, per germline. In nucleotides, the CDR3 is TGTGCCAGCAGCGCCGGGGCTGGGGCCAACGTCCTGACTTTC. It specifies CASSAGAGANVLTF.

As for this clonotype: Just one base apart from a much larger clone, this may be a read error. The J gene is TRBJ1-6, the V gene TRBV5-1; D not certain. The CDR3 contains 15 residues. Trimming cost V 5 bases and J 7 bases, with 16 bases left between them. CDR1 and CDR2 from the germline V gene are SGHRS and YFSETQ. The CDR3 DNA reads TGCGCCAGCAGTGTAGGGATCATGATGAATTCACCCCTCCACTTT. It encodes CASSVGIMMNSPLHF.

The chain combines TRBV7-9 with TRBJ2-5; D not resolved. V dropped 5 bases and J dropped 7 bases, with 17 bases sitting between them. The CDR3 loop spans 14 amino acids. Germline loops: CDR1 SEHNR, CDR2 FQNEAQ (reference sequence). CDR3 coding DNA: TGTGCCAGCAGCCTCCCGCGGCAAGGAAGGACCCAGTACTTC. The encoded protein is CASSLPRQGRTQYF.

The rearrangement joins TRBV12-3 or TRBV12-4 to TRBJ2-7; D perhaps matches TRBD2 (5 bases). The length of the CDR3 is 15 residues. The V and J ends lost 5 bases and 0 bases respectively, with 14 bases between them. The CDR3 here is CASSPGGFPSYEQYF. CDR3 DNA sequence: TGTGCCAGCAGTCCTGGCGGGTTCCCCTCCTACGAGCAGTACTTC.

This clonotype was detected only a few times. The gene calls are TRBV12-3 or TRBV12-4 and TRBJ1-6, with a possible D match to TRBD1 (5 bases). The CDR3 consists of 14 residues. V was cut by 4 bases and J by 7 bases, with 11 bases left in between. DNA for the CDR3: TGTGCCAGCAGTTCCGCCGGGGGAAATTCACCCCTCCACTTT. It yields the protein CASSSAGGNSPLHF.

The table lists this clonotype with a few counts. The chain joins TRBV7-9 to TRBJ1-2; 8 bases map to TRBD1. The germline gives CDR1 SEHNR, CDR2 FQNEAQ (reference sequence). This CDR3 spans 13 amino acids. V gave up 5 bases and J gave up 8 bases; unmatched junction bases: 7. The CDR3 is CASSPTGVRGYTF. DNA of the CDR3: TGTGCCAGCAGCCCGACAGGGGTGAGAGGCTACACCTTC.

The table lists this clonotype with a few counts. The chain employs TRBV5-6 and TRBJ1-6; D is perhaps TRBD1 (5 bases). V lost 4 bases and J 10 bases, leaving 21 bases between the germline ends. Germline lookup yields CDR1 SGHDT and CDR2 YYEEEE. CDR3 length equals 16 residues. This CDR3 reads CASSRAGTAAGSPLHF. CDR3 sequence (DNA): TGTGCCAGCAGCCGAGCCGGGACTGCGGCGGGGTCACCCCTCCACTTT.

V is TRBV12-3 or TRBV12-4 and J is TRBJ1-2, with 8 positions matching TRBD1. V trimming: 6 bases; J trimming: 8 bases; junction bases outside the gene matches: 14. The CDR3 spans 15 residues. CDR3: CASSPGQGRARGYTF. CDR3 bases: TGTGCCAGCAGCCCTGGACAGGGACGGGCTCGGGGCTACACCTTC.

This clonotype was observed a few times. The V and J genes are TRBV29-1 and TRBJ2-1; 7 bases map to TRBD2. Looked up from germline, CDR1 is SQVTM and CDR2 is ANQGSEA. The CDR3 extends over 14 amino acids. Losses at the gene ends were 3 bases for V and 2 bases for J; bases not matched to a gene: 4. This CDR3 reads CSVDTGLTYNEQFF. For the CDR3, the DNA is TGCAGCGTTGATACGGGACTAACCTACAATGAGCAGTTCTTC.

The rearrangement joins TRBV6-1 to TRBJ2-3; 10 bases match TRBD1. The CDR3 has 15 residues. The germline gives CDR1 MNHNS, CDR2 SASEGT. V shed 6 bases, J shed 3 bases, and the junction held 6 bases outside the gene matches. The CDR3 region has the DNA TGTGCCAGCAGACGACAGGGGGCCAGGACAGATACGCAGTATTTT. Protein sequence: CASRRQGARTDTQYF.

In this sample, this clonotype turned up many times. This rearrangement joins TRBV24-1 to TRBJ2-4; D might be TRBD2 (5 bases). This CDR3 contains 16 residues. The V end was cut by 6 bases, the J end by 3 bases, with 17 bases between. Germline V CDR1 and CDR2: KGHDR, SFDVKD. In DNA form, the CDR3 reads TGTGCCACCAGTCGAGAGGAGGACGGGGACAAAAACATTCAGTACTTC. Translating gives CATSREEDGDKNIQYF.

The rearrangement links TRBV20-1 to TRBJ2-3; D gene unclear. CDR3 length: 12 residues. The germline V and J ends were trimmed by 3 bases and 9 bases, with 13 bases remaining between them. From germline, CDR1 is DFQATT and CDR2 SNEGSKA (reference sequence). The CDR3, as DNA: TGCAGTGCTAGGGACGGGCTAGAGACGCAGTATTTT. The encoded protein is CSARDGLETQYF.

The chain uses TRBV24-1 and TRBJ2-5, with a possible D match to TRBD2 (5 bases). Germline CDR1 is KGHDR and CDR2 is SFDVKD. The CDR3 sequence is 13 residues long. Trimming took 9 bases from V and 3 from J, leaving 13 bases between them. The CDR3 loop reads CATRRGPEETQYF. CDR3 coding DNA: TGTGCCACCCGTCGCGGGCCCGAAGAGACCCAGTACTTC.

This clonotype was observed a handful of times. The rearrangement links TRBV9 to TRBJ2-1; TRBD2 matches at 14 bases. CDR1 is SGDLS, CDR2 YYNGEE, per germline. V lost 2 bases and J lost 6; bases outside the gene matches: 1. The CDR3 spans 15 residues. Written as DNA, the CDR3 is TGTGCCAGCAGCGTGACTAGCGGGAGGGTCAATGAGCAGTTCTTC. Translation gives CASSVTSGRVNEQFF. The full variable domain, rest sourced from reference TRBV9 and TRBJ2-1, is DSGVTQTPKHLITATGQRVTLRCSPRSGDLSVYWYQQSLDQGLQFLIQYYNGEERAKGNILERFSAQQFPDLHSELNLSSLELGDSALYFCASSVTSGRVNEQFFGPGTRLTVL.

This chain joins TRBV10-3 and TRBJ2-2, with 7 bases that match TRBD2. The ends lost 6 bases at V and 0 bases at J; junction bases unmatched: 13. There are 18 residues in the CDR3. Germline loops: CDR1 ENHRY, CDR2 SYGVKD. The CDR3 region is CAIREKGMAGANTGELFF. CDR3 DNA: TGTGCCATCAGGGAGAAGGGTATGGCGGGAGCGAACACCGGGGAGCTGTTTTTT.

This sequence joins TRBV20-1 and TRBJ2-3, with TRBD2 matching 7 bases. Germline-derived CDR1 and CDR2 are DFQATT and SNEGSKA (reference sequence). This CDR3 spans 14 amino acids. Trimming at V came to 3 bases and at J to 2 bases, leaving 5 bases not matched to a gene. This CDR3 is CSASTSAFTDTQYF. CDR3 nucleotides: TGCAGTGCTAGTACTAGCGCCTTCACAGATACGCAGTATTTT.

This clonotype was picked up a small number of times. This chain uses TRBV3-1 with TRBJ2-7; 8 bases match TRBD2. The CDR3 contains 16 residues. The J segment lost 5 bases and the V segment lost 4 bases, leaving 13 bases of the junction unmatched. Germline CDR1 is LGHDT and CDR2 is YNNKEL (reference sequence). The CDR3 is CASSPAGTSSFHEQYF. CDR3 nucleotide sequence: TGTGCCAGCAGCCCGGCTGGGACTAGTTCCTTCCACGAGCAGTACTTC.

This chain connects TRBV12-3 or TRBV12-4 to TRBJ1-5, with TRBD1 matching over 8 bases. V dropped 6 bases and J dropped 2; count of bases not matched to a gene: 9. The CDR3 is 16 residues long. The DNA of the CDR3 is TGTGCCAGCAGCCCAATCGGACAGGGAGGCAATCAGCCCCAGCATTTT. Its protein product is CASSPIGQGGNQPQHF.

This clonotype has a handful of counts. The V gene is TRBV5-6, the J gene TRBJ1-4; D not resolved. V lost 3 bases to trimming and J lost 0 bases, with 15 bases between them. The CDR3 totals 17 residues. Germline loops: CDR1 SGHDT, CDR2 YYEEEE. CDR3 sequence: CASSSTVVGATNEKLFF. The CDR3 DNA follows: TGTGCCAGCAGCTCAACCGTCGTCGGGGCAACTAATGAAAAACTGTTTTTT.

This clonotype has ten or more counts. The chain recombines TRBV12-3 or TRBV12-4 with TRBJ2-5; D perhaps matches TRBD2 (7 bases). V was cut by 6 bases and J by 2 bases, with 16 bases left in between. The length of the CDR3 is 15 residues. This chain's CDR3 is CASSSAGRGQETQYF. DNA of the CDR3: TGTGCCAGCAGCTCCGCGGGGAGGGGGCAAGAGACCCAGTACTTC.